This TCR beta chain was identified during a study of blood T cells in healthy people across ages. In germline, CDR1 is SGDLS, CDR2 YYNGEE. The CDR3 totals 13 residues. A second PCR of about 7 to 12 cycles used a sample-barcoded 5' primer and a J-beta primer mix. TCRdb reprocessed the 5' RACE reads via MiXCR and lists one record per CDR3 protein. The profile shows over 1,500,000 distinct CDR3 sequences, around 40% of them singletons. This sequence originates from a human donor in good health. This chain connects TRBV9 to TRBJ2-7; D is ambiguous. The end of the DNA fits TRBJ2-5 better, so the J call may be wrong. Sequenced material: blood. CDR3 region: CASSSDGPGTQYF. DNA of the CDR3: TGTGCCAGCAGCTCAGACGGGCCAGGGACCCAGTACTTC.